Reported below is one T cell receptor (beta chain). What this receptor recognizes is not known. No clone much larger than this one lies a single base away; base qualities are absent. This sample is drawn from a study of T cell repertoires in cytomegalovirus infection (dated by TCRdb to between 2018 and 2021). About the full investigation: The peptide stimulations were aimed at well-studied HLA-B-restricted epitopes as well as recently identified HLA-C-restricted CMV epitopes, whose presentation resists viral immunomodulation. Donor HLA type was relevant to the analysis, as public TCR beta signatures indicated carriage of CMV infection together with the matching HLA type.

Here is what the overall study found, with its caveats: In both this cohort and an independent cohort of under 450 donors, the cumulative frequency of public TCR beta family members distinguished carriers of CMV infection plus the relevant HLA type. The ex vivo response was dominated by HLA-C-restricted CMV-specific TCR beta clonotypes, which also provided the single most frequent clonotype in two of eight donors.

TCRdb names Illumina HiSeq 1500 as the instrument used. The raw public reads went through TCRdb reprocessing: fastp at Q25, MiXCR clone calling, in-frame beta chains kept. Entries are consolidated by CDR3 protein sequence, retaining the most common genes and DNA. For this sample the table gives some 700,000 distinct CDR3 sequences, of which approximately 33% were detected only once. The top ten hold 15% to 20% of the sample. CDR1 and CDR2, per the germline V gene, are SGHDT and YYEEEE. The CDR3 starts with the cysteine, ends with the phenylalanine, and has 14 residues. The DNA shown is the 42-base CDR3, in frame from base 1. Deletion took 3 bases off V and 4 bases off J, with a span of 14 bases between the germline ends. This specimen's treatment or condition label, per the study, means: in vitro stimulation with specific CMV peptide epitopes to enrich CMV-specific T cells.

The sequencing here drew on cultured PBMCs, taken from culture after CMV antigen stimulation. This receptor was taken from a human donor in good health (CMV status not recorded). Some clones in this sample may be carry-over from other donors' samples. The sequence links TRBV5-6 to TRBJ2-7; the D gene cannot be resolved reliably. Read as DNA, the sequence is TGTGCCAGCAGCTCCGGTGGTAGTTTTTACGAGCAGTACTTC. Translation gives CASSSGGSFYEQYF. The full variable domain, with segments outside the CDR3 supplied by the reference TRBV5-6 and TRBJ2-7 proteins, appears as DAGVTQSPTHLIKTRGQQVTLRCSPKSGHDTVSWYQQALGQGPQFIFQYYEEEERQRGNFPDRFSGHQFPNYSSELNVNALLLGDSALYLCASSSGGSFYEQYFGPGTRLTVT.